The clone carrying this T cell receptor beta chain was detected only a few times. The antigen is undetermined. This sample is drawn from a study of T-cell reconstitution after alpha-beta-depleted transplantation in children. Study observations and caveats: The origin of alpha-beta T cells about two months after transplant was reportedly several hundred expanded graft clones. Fresh T-cell production supplied most of the T-cell counts and diversity seen one year after transplant.

Deletions cut 3 bases from V and 4 bases from J, with 18 bases between. This CDR3 region has 16 residues. A library of TCRbeta sequences, prepared with unique molecular identifiers, was generated. Via MiXCR, TCRdb re-called the PCR reads, giving one row per CDR3 protein. The repertoire holds approximately 520,000 distinct CDR3 sequences, with approximately 10% as singletons. The genes are TRBV12-3 or TRBV12-4 and TRBJ2-5, with D maybe TRBD1 (7 bases). Source: PBMCs, mostly from graft donor cells, taken 180 days after TCRalphabeta/CD19-depleted stem cell transplant. The origin of this receptor is a female patient aged 2-10 years who had a stem cell transplant for aplastic anemia, so the T cells may come from the graft donor. CDR3 sequence reads: CASSFEVGGGRETQYF. The CDR3 region has the DNA TGTGCCAGCAGTTTCGAGGTTGGAGGGGGCAGAGAGACCCAGTACTTC.